This T cell receptor (beta chain) was identified in a study of OX40 agonist ivuxolimab in advanced cancers. Here immunoSEQ multiplex PCR was the method, and the copy in TCRdb shows in-frame clones only, minus some. Counted here are over 45,000 clones, 83% occurring once; the ten biggest clones make up about 1%. Trimming took off 1 base at V and 6 bases at J, with 4 bases between the two ends. Germline V gene sequence: CDR1 KGHSH, CDR2 LQKENI. The CDR3 spans 12 residues. The V gene is TRBV18, the J gene TRBJ2-1; D is undetermined. This TCR was sampled from an adult with an advanced solid tumor such as melanoma, head and neck, liver or kidney cancer. The sequencing used CD4+ or CD8+ T cells sorted from blood, collected in a trial of the OX40 agonist ivuxolimab. DNA of the CDR3: TGTGCCAGCTCACCACAGGGCAATGAGCAGTTCTTC. Translating gives CASSPQGNEQFF.